The 22 T cell receptor beta chains below all came from one sample that was sequenced in a study of CD4 T cells in relation to SARS-CoV-2 and coronaviruses. Clones were sequenced by immunoSEQ multiplex PCR, and TCRdb holds only the in-frame ones, with some missing. The data show approximately 17,000 clones, 78% seen once. The antigens for these receptors are not known. Unexposed donor CD4+ T cells date from 2011-2018, before the COVID-19 pandemic. CD4+ T cells were isolated from the cells after about nine days of culture. The sequenced sample consisted of CD4+ T cells from PBMCs, cultured in vitro. The receptors were sampled from a human donor in good health.

V is TRBV6-6 and J is TRBJ1-2, with D uncertain. V gave up 5 bases and J gave up 8 bases, with 12 bases separating them. CDR1 is MNHNY and CDR2 is SVGAGI in the germline V gene (reference sequence). This CDR3 region has 12 residues. This chain's CDR3 is CASSRRDGGYTF. CDR3 in DNA: TGTGCCAGCAGTCGCCGCGACGGAGGCTACACCTTC.

The V gene is TRBV19, the J gene TRBJ2-1; D not certain. Germline values: CDR1 LNHDA, CDR2 SQIVND (reference sequence). The V end was cut by 8 bases, the J end by 0 bases, with 14 bases between. CDR3 length: 15 residues. The CDR3 spells CASGHGADSYNEQFF. The CDR3 DNA reads TGTGCCAGTGGCCACGGCGCCGACTCCTACAATGAGCAGTTCTTC.

V is TRBV15 and J is TRBJ1-2; D uncertain. Germline V CDR1 and CDR2: LNHNV, YYDKDF (reference sequence). Between the trimmed V and J ends, which lost 4 bases and 2 bases, there was a span of 11 bases. There are 14 residues in the CDR3. The DNA for the CDR3 is TGTGCCACCAGCAAGCCACTCAGGAACTATGGCTACACCTTC. Its protein product is CATSKPLRNYGYTF.

The rearrangement uses TRBV7-7 and TRBJ2-3, with 13 bases aligning to TRBD2. V gave up 1 base and J gave up 8 bases; unmatched junction bases: 12. Per germline, CDR1 SSHAT and CDR2 FNYEAQ (reference sequence). The CDR3 extends over 18 amino acids. This CDR3 reads CASSLGRGLAGELGTQYF. As DNA, the CDR3 is TGTGCCAGCAGCTTAGGACGCGGACTAGCGGGAGAGTTGGGTACGCAGTATTTT.

The gene calls are TRBV18 and TRBJ2-5; TRBD2 matches at 9 bases. Trimming at V came to 0 bases and at J to 3 bases, leaving 14 bases not matched to a gene. The germline V gene has CDR1 KGHSH and CDR2 LQKENI. CDR3 length equals 19 residues. CDR3 in amino acids: CASSPPSTSGLASKETQYF. The CDR3 DNA is TGTGCCAGCTCACCACCGTCGACCTCGGGACTAGCTTCGAAAGAGACCCAGTACTTC.

The CDR3 DNA reads TGTGCCTGGGGACAGTTCTCTGGAAACACCATATATTTT. Its translation is CAWGQFSGNTIYF. This sequence joins TRBV30 and TRBJ1-3; TRBD1 is a possible D gene (6 bases). The CDR3 runs 13 residues. Germline V CDR1 and CDR2: GTSNPN, SVGIG (reference sequence). V was trimmed by 5 bases and J by 0 bases, leaving 8 bases between them. The full variable domain, rest sourced from reference TRBV30 and TRBJ1-3, is SQTIHQWPATLVQPVGSPLSLECTVEGTSNPNLYWYRQAAGRGLQLLFYSVGIGQISSEVPQNLSASRPQDRQFILSSKKLLLSDSGFYLCAWGQFSGNTIYFGEGSWLTVV.

The chain couples TRBV2 to TRBJ1-1, with D hard to call. The CDR3 sequence is 12 residues long. Per germline, CDR1 SNHLY and CDR2 FYNNEI. Trimming took 6 bases from V and 0 from J, leaving 5 bases between them. The CDR3 here is CASREMNTEAFF. CDR3 DNA sequence: TGTGCCAGCAGGGAGATGAACACTGAAGCTTTCTTT.

The chain combines TRBV7-8 with TRBJ2-7; D is perhaps TRBD1 or TRBD2 (5 bases each). The CDR3 consists of 15 residues. Trimming removed 0 bases from V and 9 bases from J, with 18 bases in between. Germline CDR1 SGHVS, CDR2 FQNEAQ. The CDR3 DNA reads TGTGCCAGCAGCTTAGCGCTGGGGGACCCAAAAGGGCAGTACTTC. This gives the protein CASSLALGDPKGQYF. The full variable domain, completed using reference TRBV7-8 and TRBJ2-7, is GAGVSQSPRYKVAKRGQDVALRCDPISGHVSLFWYQQALGQGPEFLTYFQNEAQLDKSGLPSDRFFAERPEGSVSTLKIQRTQQEDSAVYLCASSLALGDPKGQYFGPGTRLTVT.

The chain recombines TRBV14 with TRBJ1-2, with TRBD1 matching over 9 bases. This CDR3 has 16 amino acids. Germline loops: CDR1 SGHDN, CDR2 FVKESK. The ends lost 2 bases at V and 10 bases at J; junction bases unmatched: 14. CDR3 sequence (DNA): TGTGCCAGCAGCCAACTGCTTATAGGGACAGGGCGTGACTACACCTTC. It specifies CASSQLLIGTGRDYTF.

This clone was seen only once. V usage is TRBV2 and J usage is TRBJ1-5, with TRBD1 matching 9 bases. V shed 5 bases, J shed 5 bases, and the junction held 4 bases outside the gene matches. This CDR3 is 14 amino acids long. CDR1 is SNHLY and CDR2 is FYNNEI in the germline V gene. CDR3 protein: CASSPDRGYQPQHF. The CDR3 DNA is TGTGCCAGCAGTCCGGACAGGGGATATCAGCCCCAGCATTTT.

This chain links TRBV28 with TRBJ2-7; tentatively, D is TRBD2 (5 bases). This CDR3 is 12 amino acids long. Germline V CDR1 and CDR2: MDHEN, SYDVKM. The V end lost 3 bases, the J end lost 7 bases, and 10 bases lay between the germline ends. CDR3 bases: TGTGCCAGCAGTTTGACATCGGGGGAGCAGTACTTC. This encodes CASSLTSGEQYF. Using reference TRBV28 and TRBJ2-7 for the parts outside the CDR3, the full variable domain is DVKVTQSSRYLVKRTGEKVFLECVQDMDHENMFWYRQDPGLGLRLIYFSYDVKMKEKGDIPEGYSVSREKKERFSLILESASTNQTSMYLCASSLTSGEQYFGPGTRLTVT.

The chain combines TRBV7-9 with TRBJ2-1; 11 positions match TRBD2. In germline, CDR1 is SEHNR, CDR2 FQNEAQ (reference sequence). The CDR3 totals 19 residues. The trim removed 3 bases at V and 3 bases at J, leaving 13 bases unmatched. CDR3 DNA sequence: TGTGCCAGCAGCTTTTCTAGCGGGAGGCCAGGAGGAAGCTACAATGAGCAGTTCTTC. As protein: CASSFSSGRPGGSYNEQFF.

The gene calls are TRBV28 and TRBJ1-1; D is undetermined. The V and J ends lost 3 bases and 11 bases respectively, with 4 bases between them. The CDR3 covers 9 residues. Germline values: CDR1 MDHEN, CDR2 SYDVKM. The chain's CDR3 is CASSFRAFF. DNA of the CDR3: TGTGCCAGCAGTTTCCGTGCTTTCTTT.

The genes are TRBV28 and TRBJ2-7, with a weak D call TRBD1 (5 bases). The CDR3 runs to 14 residues. Trimming shortened V by 5 bases and J by 3 bases, and 14 bases separated the two germline ends. CDR1 and CDR2 from the germline V gene are MDHEN and SYDVKM. The CDR3 protein is CASSTGPIYYEQYF. As DNA, the CDR3 is TGTGCCAGCAGTACAGGACCGATCTACTACGAGCAGTACTTC. Full variable domain (remainder filled in from reference TRBV28 and TRBJ2-7): DVKVTQSSRYLVKRTGEKVFLECVQDMDHENMFWYRQDPGLGLRLIYFSYDVKMKEKGDIPEGYSVSREKKERFSLILESASTNQTSMYLCASSTGPIYYEQYFGPGTRLTVT.

The V gene is TRBV24-1, the J gene TRBJ2-3; 8 bases are shared with TRBD1. The CDR3 has 16 residues. Looked up from germline, CDR1 is KGHDR and CDR2 is SFDVKD. The ends lost 3 bases at V and 1 base at J; junction bases unmatched: 5. CDR3 sequence reads: CATSDRKDRGTDTQYF. CDR3 sequence (DNA): TGTGCCACCAGTGATCGGAAGGACAGGGGCACAGATACGCAGTATTTT.

This clone was recorded once. V gene TRBV11-3 combines with J gene TRBJ2-1; 7 bases agree with TRBD2. Germline lookup yields CDR1 SGHNT and CDR2 YENEEA. Unmatched junction bases numbered 10, after V lost 1 base and J lost 4 bases. The CDR3 has 17 residues. CDR3 DNA: TGTGCCAGCAGCTTAGGTCTCTCAGCGGGGAAATACAATGAGCAGTTCTTC. The encoded protein is CASSLGLSAGKYNEQFF.

The chain carries TRBV2 and TRBJ1-2; 9 nucleotides match TRBD1. The germline V gene encodes CDR1 SNHLY and CDR2 FYNNEI. This CDR3 spans 14 amino acids. V gave up 8 bases and J gave up 1 base; unmatched junction bases: 5. DNA for the CDR3: TGTGCCAGCCTCCGGGACAGGGATAACTATGGCTACACCTTC. Residues: CASLRDRDNYGYTF.

The rearrangement uses TRBV23-1 and TRBJ2-2, with 8 bases that match TRBD1. TRBV23-1 is filed as an ORF, its function uncertain. The CDR3 is 16 residues long. The V segment lost 7 bases and the J segment 5 bases; nucleotides outside the gene matches: 12. Here the CDR3 reads CASTLTGDRRTGELFF. DNA for the CDR3: TGCGCCAGCACCTTGACAGGGGATCGTCGGACCGGGGAGCTGTTTTTT.

The chain employs TRBV20-1 and TRBJ1-1; D uncertain. The CDR3 runs to 13 residues. The V and J ends lost 3 bases and 4 bases respectively, with 12 bases between them. Germline V gene sequence: CDR1 DFQATT, CDR2 SNEGSKA (reference sequence). The CDR3 coding sequence is TGCAGTGCTAGTGTTGCCCGGAGCACTGAAGCTTTCTTT. It yields the protein CSASVARSTEAFF.

The rearrangement uses TRBV24-1 and TRBJ2-2; D is perhaps TRBD2 (6 bases). The CDR3 is 13 residues long. The germline V gene encodes CDR1 KGHDR and CDR2 SFDVKD. The V end lost 6 bases, the J end lost 7 bases, and 11 bases lay between the germline ends. This CDR3 is CATSRLGIGELFF. Written as DNA, the CDR3 is TGTGCCACCAGTCGACTAGGCATCGGGGAGCTGTTTTTT.

In nucleotides, the CDR3 is TGCGCCAGCAGTGAGCACACTTACTACGAGCAGTACTTC. The encoded protein is CASSEHTYYEQYF. The chain recombines TRBV10-2 with TRBJ2-7, with unresolved D. The CDR3 length is 13 residues. Trimming took off 2 bases at V and 3 bases at J, with 8 bases between the two ends. The germline CDR1 and CDR2 sequences are WSHSY and SAAADI.

This clone was counted a single time. V usage is TRBV30 and J usage is TRBJ1-2; D unclear. Trimming stripped 0 bases from V and 4 bases from J, with 12 bases between. CDR1 and CDR2 (germline): GTSNPN, SVGIG (reference sequence). This CDR3 is built from 14 residues. In DNA, the CDR3 is TGTGCCTGGAGTGTACTGGGTACCTTCTATGGCTACACCTTC. The encoded protein is CAWSVLGTFYGYTF.